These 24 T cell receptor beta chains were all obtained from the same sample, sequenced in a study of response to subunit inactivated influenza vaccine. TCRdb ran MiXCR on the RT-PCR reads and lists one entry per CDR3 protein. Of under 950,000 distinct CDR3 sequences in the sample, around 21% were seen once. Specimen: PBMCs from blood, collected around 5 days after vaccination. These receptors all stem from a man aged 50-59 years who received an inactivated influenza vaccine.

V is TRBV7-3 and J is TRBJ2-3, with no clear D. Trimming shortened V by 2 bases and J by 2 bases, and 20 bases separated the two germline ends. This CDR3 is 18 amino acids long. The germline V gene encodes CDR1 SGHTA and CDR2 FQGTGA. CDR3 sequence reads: CASSLLSSPAGNTDTQYF. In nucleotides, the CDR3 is TGTGCCAGCAGCTTATTGTCGAGTCCCGCTGGGAACACAGATACGCAGTATTTT.

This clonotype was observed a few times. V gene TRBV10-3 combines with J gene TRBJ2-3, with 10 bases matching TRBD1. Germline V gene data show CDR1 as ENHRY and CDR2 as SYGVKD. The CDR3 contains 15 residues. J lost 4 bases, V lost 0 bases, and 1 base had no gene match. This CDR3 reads CAISESGTGADTQYF. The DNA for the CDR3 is TGTGCCATCAGTGAGTCAGGGACAGGGGCAGATACGCAGTATTTT.

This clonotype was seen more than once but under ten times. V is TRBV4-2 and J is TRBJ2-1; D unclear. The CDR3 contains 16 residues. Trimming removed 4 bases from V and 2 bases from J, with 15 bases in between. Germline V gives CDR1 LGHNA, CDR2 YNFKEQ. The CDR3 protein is CASSPSLTGAYNEQFF. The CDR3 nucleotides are TGTGCCAGCAGCCCTTCCTTAACGGGCGCCTACAATGAGCAGTTCTTC.

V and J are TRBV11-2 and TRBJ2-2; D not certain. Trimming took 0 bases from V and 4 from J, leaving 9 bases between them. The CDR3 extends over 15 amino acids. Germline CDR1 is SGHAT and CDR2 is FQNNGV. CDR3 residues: CASSLEGLSTGELFF. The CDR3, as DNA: TGTGCCAGCAGCTTAGAGGGTTTAAGCACCGGGGAGCTGTTTTTT.

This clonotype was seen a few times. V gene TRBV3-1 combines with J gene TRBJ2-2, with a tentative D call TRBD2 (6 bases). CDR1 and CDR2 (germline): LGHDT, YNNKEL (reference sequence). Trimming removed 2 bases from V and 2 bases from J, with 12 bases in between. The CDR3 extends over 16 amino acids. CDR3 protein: CASSQTGSLNTGELFF. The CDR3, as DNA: TGTGCCAGCAGCCAAACCGGGAGCTTAAACACCGGGGAGCTGTTTTTT.

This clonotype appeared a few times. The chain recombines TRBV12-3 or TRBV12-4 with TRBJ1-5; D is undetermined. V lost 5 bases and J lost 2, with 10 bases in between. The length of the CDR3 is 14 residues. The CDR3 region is CASSLLLGNQPQHF. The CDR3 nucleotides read TGTGCCAGCAGTCTGTTACTTGGCAATCAGCCCCAGCATTTT.

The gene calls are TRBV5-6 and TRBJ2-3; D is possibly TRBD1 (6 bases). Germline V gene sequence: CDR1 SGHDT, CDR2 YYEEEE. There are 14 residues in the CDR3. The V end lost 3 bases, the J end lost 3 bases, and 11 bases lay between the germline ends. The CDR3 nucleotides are TGTGCCAGCAGCTCCCAACAGGGTACAGATACGCAGTATTTT. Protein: CASSSQQGTDTQYF.

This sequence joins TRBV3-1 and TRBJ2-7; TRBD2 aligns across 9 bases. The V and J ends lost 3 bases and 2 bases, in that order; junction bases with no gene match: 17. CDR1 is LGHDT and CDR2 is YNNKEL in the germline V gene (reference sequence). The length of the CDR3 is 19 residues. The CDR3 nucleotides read TGTGCCAGCAGCCACAAGGTTCCCCCTTCTAGCGGGATTCCCTACGAGCAGTACTTC. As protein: CASSHKVPPSSGIPYEQYF.

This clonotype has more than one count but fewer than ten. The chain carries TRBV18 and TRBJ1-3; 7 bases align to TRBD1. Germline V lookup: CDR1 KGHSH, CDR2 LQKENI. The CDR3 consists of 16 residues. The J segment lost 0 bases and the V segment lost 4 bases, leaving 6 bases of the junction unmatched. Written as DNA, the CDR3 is TGTGCCAGCTCACTTTCCGGACAGGTCTCTGGAAACACCATATATTTT. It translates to CASSLSGQVSGNTIYF. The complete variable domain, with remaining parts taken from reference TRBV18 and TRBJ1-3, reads NAGVMQNPRHLVRRRGQEARLRCSPMKGHSHVYWYRQLPEEGLKFMVYLQKENIIDESGMPKERFSAEFPKEGPSILRIQQVVRGDSAAYFCASSLSGQVSGNTIYFGEGSWLTVV.

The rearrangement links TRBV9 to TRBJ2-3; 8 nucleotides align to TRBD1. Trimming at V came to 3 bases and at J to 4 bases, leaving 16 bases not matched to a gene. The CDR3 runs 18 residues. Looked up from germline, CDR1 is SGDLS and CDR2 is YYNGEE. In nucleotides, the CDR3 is TGTGCCAGCAGCGCTACTATCACCGGGACAGGCGGCTCAGATACGCAGTATTTT. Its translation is CASSATITGTGGSDTQYF.

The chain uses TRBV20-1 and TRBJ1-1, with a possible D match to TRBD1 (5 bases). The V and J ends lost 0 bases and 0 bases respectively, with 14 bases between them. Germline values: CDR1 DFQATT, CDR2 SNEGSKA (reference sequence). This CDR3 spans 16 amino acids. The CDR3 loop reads CSARDFRALMNTEAFF. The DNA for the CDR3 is TGCAGTGCTAGAGATTTCAGGGCTTTAATGAACACTGAAGCTTTCTTT.

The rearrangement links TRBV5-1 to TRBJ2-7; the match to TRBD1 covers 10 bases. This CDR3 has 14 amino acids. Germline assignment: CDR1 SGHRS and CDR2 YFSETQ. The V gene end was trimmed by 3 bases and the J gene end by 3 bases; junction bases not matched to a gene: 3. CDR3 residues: CASSSGTGDYEQYF. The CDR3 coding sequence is TGCGCCAGCAGCTCCGGGACAGGGGACTACGAGCAGTACTTC.

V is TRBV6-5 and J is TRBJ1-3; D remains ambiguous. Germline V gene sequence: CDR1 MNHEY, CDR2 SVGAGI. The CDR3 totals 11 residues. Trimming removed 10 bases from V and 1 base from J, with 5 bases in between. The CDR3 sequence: CATASGNTIYF. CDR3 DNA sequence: TGTGCCACCGCTTCTGGAAACACCATATATTTT.

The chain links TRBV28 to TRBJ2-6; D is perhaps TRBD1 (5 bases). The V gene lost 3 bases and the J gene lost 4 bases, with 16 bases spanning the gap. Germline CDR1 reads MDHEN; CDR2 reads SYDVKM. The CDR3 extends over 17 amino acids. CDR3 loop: CASSLGQGAAGANVLTF. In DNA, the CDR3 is TGTGCCAGCAGTTTGGGGCAAGGGGCAGCCGGGGCCAACGTCCTGACTTTC.

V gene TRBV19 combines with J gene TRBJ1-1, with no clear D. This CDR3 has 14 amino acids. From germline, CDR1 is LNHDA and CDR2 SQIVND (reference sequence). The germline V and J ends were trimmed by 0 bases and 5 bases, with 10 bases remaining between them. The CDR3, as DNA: TGTGCCAGTAGTATAGAAGGCCGTGGGACTGAAGCTTTCTTT. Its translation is CASSIEGRGTEAFF.

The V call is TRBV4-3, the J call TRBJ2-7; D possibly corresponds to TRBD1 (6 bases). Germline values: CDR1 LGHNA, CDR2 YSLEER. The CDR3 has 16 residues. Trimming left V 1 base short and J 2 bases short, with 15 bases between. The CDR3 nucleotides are TGCGCCAGCAGCCAAGGGAGGACAGTTATCACCTACGAGCAGTACTTC. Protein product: CASSQGRTVITYEQYF.

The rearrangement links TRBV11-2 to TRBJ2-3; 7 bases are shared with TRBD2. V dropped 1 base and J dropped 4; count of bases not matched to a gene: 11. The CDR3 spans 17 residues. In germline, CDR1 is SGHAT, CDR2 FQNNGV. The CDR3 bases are TGTGCCAGCAGCTTAGTTGGTCTAGCGGATGCCCCAGATACGCAGTATTTT. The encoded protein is CASSLVGLADAPDTQYF.

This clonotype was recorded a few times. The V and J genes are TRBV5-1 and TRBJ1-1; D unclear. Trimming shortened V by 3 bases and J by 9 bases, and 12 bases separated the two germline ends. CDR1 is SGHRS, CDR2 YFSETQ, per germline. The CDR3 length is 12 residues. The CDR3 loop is CASSSTMDQAFF. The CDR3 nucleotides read TGCGCCAGCAGCTCGACCATGGACCAAGCTTTCTTT.

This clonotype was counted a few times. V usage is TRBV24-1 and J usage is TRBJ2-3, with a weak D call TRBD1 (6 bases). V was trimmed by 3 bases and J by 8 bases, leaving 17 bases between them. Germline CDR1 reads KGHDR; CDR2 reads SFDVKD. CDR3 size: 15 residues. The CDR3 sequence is CATSDTRDIWGTQYF. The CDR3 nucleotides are TGTGCCACCAGTGATACACGGGACATATGGGGTACGCAGTATTTT.

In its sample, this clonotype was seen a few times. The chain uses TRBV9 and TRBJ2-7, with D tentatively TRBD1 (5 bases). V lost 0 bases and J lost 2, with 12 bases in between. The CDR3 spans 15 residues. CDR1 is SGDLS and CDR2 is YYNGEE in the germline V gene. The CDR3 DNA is TGTGCCAGCAGCGTAGGGCAGGGTTTTGCCTACGAGCAGTACTTC. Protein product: CASSVGQGFAYEQYF.

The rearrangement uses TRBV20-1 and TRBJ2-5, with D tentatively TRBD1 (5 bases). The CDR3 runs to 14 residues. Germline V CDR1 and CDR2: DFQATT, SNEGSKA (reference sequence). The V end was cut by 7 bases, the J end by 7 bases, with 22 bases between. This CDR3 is CSVSPAGSVGTQYF. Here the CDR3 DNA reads TGCAGTGTCAGCCCGGCAGGGTCCGTTGGGACCCAGTACTTC.

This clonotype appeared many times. The CDR3 DNA follows: TGTGCCAGCAGTTCCGAGGGGGGCACAGATACGCAGTATTTT. This translates into CASSSEGGTDTQYF. V usage is TRBV12-3 or TRBV12-4 and J usage is TRBJ2-3, with D perhaps TRBD1 (6 bases). The CDR3 is made up of 14 amino acids. Deletions cut 4 bases from V and 1 base from J, with 9 bases between.

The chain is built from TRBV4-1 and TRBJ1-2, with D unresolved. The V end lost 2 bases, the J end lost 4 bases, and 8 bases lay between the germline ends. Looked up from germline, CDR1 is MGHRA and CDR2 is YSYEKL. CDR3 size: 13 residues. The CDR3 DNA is TGCGCCAGCAGCCAATCCAACAGCTATGGCTACACCTTC. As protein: CASSQSNSYGYTF.

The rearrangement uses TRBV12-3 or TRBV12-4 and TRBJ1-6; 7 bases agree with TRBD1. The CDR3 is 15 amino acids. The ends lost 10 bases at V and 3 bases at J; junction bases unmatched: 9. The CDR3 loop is CATRGAGGYNSPLHF. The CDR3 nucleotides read TGTGCCACCCGAGGGGCAGGGGGCTATAATTCACCCCTCCACTTT.